This section outlines one TCR beta chain sequence together with its context. What it binds is unknown. cDNA synthesis used the whole RNA isolate, giving expressed TCRB sequences. The table came from immunoSEQ multiplex PCR; TCRdb's copy has only in-frame clones and leaves some out. This table holds roughly 150,000 clones, roughly 59% found once. This sample was included in a study of beta chain features in type 1 diabetes. Findings and limits, study-wide: Patients with Type 1 diabetes showed moderately but significantly shorter TCRB CDR3s in all four CD4+ subsets.

CDR3 length equals 16 residues. CDR1 is GTSNPN and CDR2 is SVGIG in the germline V gene (reference sequence). After removal of 3 bases from V and 5 bases from J, the junction contained 13 bases not matched to a gene. V gene TRBV30 combines with J gene TRBJ2-3; 8 bases match TRBD2. This TCR was recovered from a man younger than 40 with type 1 diabetes. The specimen sequenced was naive CD4+ T cells from blood. The CDR3 DNA sequence: TGTGCCTGGAGCCCCCGAGGACTAGCTCCGGGAGATACGCAGTATTTT. This encodes CAWSPRGLAPGDTQYF.